This TCR beta chain comes out of a study of control samples from healthy donors and cancer patients (dated by TCRdb to about 2020). Libraries were prepared through the immunoSEQ multiplex PCR assay. TCRdb retrieved this table from immuneACCESS and kept in-frame rearrangements only. Not all clones are present; in checked studies, unresolved V genes account for under half, and no reason is known for the remainder. Present in this sample are 95,000 to 130,000 clones, 70% to 90% of which were seen just once. The ten largest account for about 2.1% of the sample. For this clone: Its antigen specificity is not known. Base-call qualities are not available, and no considerably larger clone is one nucleotide away.

Clipping removes 5 bases from V and 2 bases from J, with 13 as the unmatched junction base count. The CDR1 and CDR2 encoded by the germline V gene (reference sequence) are SEHNR and FQNEAQ. From the cysteine up to the phenylalanine, the CDR3 has a length of 18 residues. Left in the record is the CDR3 DNA by itself, 54 bases read in frame from the first base. The sequence joins TRBV7-9 to TRBJ2-2, with TRBD2 matching 8 junction bases. The clonotype comes from a woman between 65 and 79 years old in good health. The sequenced sample was blood. The CDR3 has the sequence CASSDPQTAGANTGELFF. In nucleotide form, the sequence is TGTGCCAGCAGCGACCCCCAGACAGCGGGGGCCAACACCGGGGAGCTGTTTTTT.